This record covers a single TCR beta chain. Antigen unknown. The data originate from a study of shared clonotypes between healthy human individuals. General observations from the study: Sequencing of the sorted subsets was shown by rarefaction to be incomplete despite large depth. Among several donors, 4.5% to 5.5% of naive CD4 clonotypes were found in common.

Only in-frame clones appear in the TCRdb table, and some are missing; sequencing was by immunoSEQ multiplex PCR. The sample carries around 2.3 million clones, about 94% recorded once. Germline V lookup: CDR1 WSHSY, CDR2 SAAADI. The CDR3 length is 13 residues. V was trimmed by 0 bases and J by 9 bases, leaving 10 bases between them. Material: naive CD4+ T cells sorted from blood. The subset denotes: CD45RA+ positively selected. This TCR was recovered from a young man in good health. The chain combines TRBV10-2 with TRBJ2-3, with D tentatively TRBD2 (6 bases). As DNA, the CDR3 is TGCGCCAGCAGTGAGTCGACGCGGGGAACGCAGTATTTT. The encoded protein is CASSESTRGTQYF.